This T cell receptor beta chain was sequenced during a study of CD4 T cells in relation to SARS-CoV-2 and coronaviruses. Study information: The HLA restriction of the shared crossreactive spike epitopes was mapped.

Repertoires were generated with immunoSEQ multiplex PCR, while TCRdb's copy carries only in-frame clones and drops some. The data contain about 41,000 clones, approximately 80% of them seen just once; the ten biggest clones take up 1% to 1.5%. This clone was counted between two and nine times. Its matching antigen is unknown. General study results and limits: Roughly three fifths of donors had memory CD4+ clonotypes crossrecognizing SARS-CoV-2 and common cold coronavirus spike.

V was trimmed by 3 bases and J by 11 bases, leaving 14 bases between them. This CDR3 is built from 13 residues. Looked up from germline, CDR1 is SNHLY and CDR2 is FYNNEI. Source material: naive CD4+ T cells from PBMCs, cultured in vitro. Subset indicated: naive CD4+ T cells isolated by negative enrichment. V gene TRBV2 combines with J gene TRBJ1-5; no clear D gene. This receptor was taken from an adult with COVID-19. The CDR3, as DNA: TGTGCCAGCAGTGAGGGTTTTCAAAGGACCCAGCATTTT. Translation gives CASSEGFQRTQHF.